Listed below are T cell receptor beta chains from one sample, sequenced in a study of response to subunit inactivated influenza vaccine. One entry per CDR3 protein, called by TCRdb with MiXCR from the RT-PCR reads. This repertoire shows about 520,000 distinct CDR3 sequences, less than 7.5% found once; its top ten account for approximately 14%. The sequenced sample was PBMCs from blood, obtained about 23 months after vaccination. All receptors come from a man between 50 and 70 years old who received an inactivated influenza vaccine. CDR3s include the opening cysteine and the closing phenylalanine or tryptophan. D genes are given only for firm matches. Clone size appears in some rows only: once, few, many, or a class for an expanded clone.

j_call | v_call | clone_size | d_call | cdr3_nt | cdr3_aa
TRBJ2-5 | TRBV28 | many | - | TGTGCCAGCAGTCCCCCCACAGGGCTCGGAGAGACCCAGTACTTC | CASSPPTGLGETQYF
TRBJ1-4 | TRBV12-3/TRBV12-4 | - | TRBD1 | TGTGCCAGCAGTTTAGTAACAGGGGTGGTTGGTGAAAAACTGTTTTTT | CASSLVTGVVGEKLFF
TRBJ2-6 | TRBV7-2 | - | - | TGTGCCAGCAGCTTAGCTCATAATTCTGGGGCCAACGTCCTGACTTTC | CASSLAHNSGANVLTF
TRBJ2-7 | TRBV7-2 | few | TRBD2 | TGTGCCAGCAGCCCGGGACTAGCGGAAGCCTACGAGCAGTACTTC | CASSPGLAEAYEQYF
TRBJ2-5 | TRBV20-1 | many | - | TGCAGTGCTTCCCGAGGGCCGGGAGAGACCCAGTACTTC | CSASRGPGETQYF
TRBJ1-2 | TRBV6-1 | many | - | TGTGCCAGCAGCGAACCTGTCGGGAACTATGGCTACACCTTC | CASSEPVGNYGYTF
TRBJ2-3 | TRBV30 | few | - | TGTGCCTGGAGTTCTACAGGGACAGATACGCAGTATTTT | CAWSSTGTDTQYF
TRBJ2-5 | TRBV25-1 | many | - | TGTGCCAGCAGTGATACTCGAACACTCCTAGAGACCCAGTACTTC | CASSDTRTLLETQYF
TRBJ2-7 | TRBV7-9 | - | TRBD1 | TGTGCCAGCAGCATAACCCGGGACAGCTCCTACGAGCAGTACTTC | CASSITRDSSYEQYF
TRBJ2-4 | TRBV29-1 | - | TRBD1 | TGCAGCGTTGAAGATGGACAGGGTGGCAACATTCAGTACTTC | CSVEDGQGGNIQYF
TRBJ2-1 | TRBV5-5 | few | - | TGTGCCAGCAGCTTAGCTGGGGCGCGGAATGAGCAGTTCTTC | CASSLAGARNEQFF
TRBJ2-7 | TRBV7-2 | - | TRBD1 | TGTGCCAGCAGCTTAGTCCGGGACAGGGTCAACGAGCAGTACTTC | CASSLVRDRVNEQYF
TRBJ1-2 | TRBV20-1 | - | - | TGCAGTGCCCAGATCCGAGGGGGTTCGGGGGTATATGGCTACACCTTC | CSAQIRGGSGVYGYTF
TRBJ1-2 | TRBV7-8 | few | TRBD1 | TGTGCCAGCAGCTTACTCGACAGGGGGCATGGTGGCTACACCTTC | CASSLLDRGHGGYTF
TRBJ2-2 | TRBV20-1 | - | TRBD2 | TGCAGTGCTAGTCCCGGGACTAGCAGCACCGGGGAGCTGTTTTTT | CSASPGTSSTGELFF
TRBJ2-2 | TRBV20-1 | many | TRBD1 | TGCAGTGCTAGTATAACGGGACAGGGCGGTCCCGGGGAGCTGTTTTTT | CSASITGQGGPGELFF
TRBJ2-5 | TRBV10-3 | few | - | TGTGCCATCAGCCCCGGCCAAGAGACCCAGTACTTC | CAISPGQETQYF
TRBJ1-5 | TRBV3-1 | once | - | TGTGCCAGGAGCCAAGGATCGCGGGGGGGACATTATAGCAATCAGCCCCAGCATTTT | CARSQGSRGGHYSNQPQHF
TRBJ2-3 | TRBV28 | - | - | TGTGCCAGCAGTTCACTTAGTGGGGGCGGCTCAGATACGCAGTATTTT | CASSSLSGGGSDTQYF
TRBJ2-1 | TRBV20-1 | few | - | TGCAGTGCTAGAGGGGTCCCCAGGGGTTCCTCCTACAATGAGCAGTTCTTC | CSARGVPRGSSYNEQFF
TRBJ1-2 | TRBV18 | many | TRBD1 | TGTGCCAGCTCACAGGGACAGGAGTATGGCTACACCTTC | CASSQGQEYGYTF
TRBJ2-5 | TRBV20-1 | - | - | TGCAGTGCTAGAGTACCTAGCGCTGAGACCCAGTACTTC | CSARVPSAETQYF
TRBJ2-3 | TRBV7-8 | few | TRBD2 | TGTGCCAGCAGCTCGTTAGCGGGGGGTTGGGGAGATACGCAGTATTTT | CASSSLAGGWGDTQYF
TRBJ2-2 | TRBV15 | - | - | TGTGCCACCAGCTTTATAAATCTAGCAAGGAGTTCGAACACCGGGGAGCTGTTTTTT | CATSFINLARSSNTGELFF
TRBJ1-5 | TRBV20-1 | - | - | TGCAGTGCTAGAGTCGGTTGGGGGGTCAATCAGCCCCAGCATTTT | CSARVGWGVNQPQHF
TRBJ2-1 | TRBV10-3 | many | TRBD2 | TGTGCCATCAGGACTAGCGGGAGTTGGGGACGGGGTAATGAGCAGTTCTTC | CAIRTSGSWGRGNEQFF
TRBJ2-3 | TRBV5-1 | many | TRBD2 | TGCGCCAGCAGCCCCGGGACTAGCGAGGCAGATACGCAGTATTTT | CASSPGTSEADTQYF
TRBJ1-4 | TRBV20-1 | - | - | TGCAGTGCCGGCCTTAATGAAAAACTGTTTTTT | CSAGLNEKLFF
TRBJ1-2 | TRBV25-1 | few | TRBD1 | TGTGCCAGCAGTGAATGGGACAGGGAACGGAGCTATGGCTACACCTTC | CASSEWDRERSYGYTF
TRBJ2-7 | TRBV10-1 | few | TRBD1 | TGCGCCAGCAGCCGGGACAGGGGAGACGAGCAGTACTTC | CASSRDRGDEQYF